This entry is about one TCR beta chain. No antigen is known for it. The data were obtained in a study of PD-1 blockade in classical Hodgkin lymphoma. Study findings and constraints: Patients with a complete response exhibited baseline diversity comparable to newly diagnosed patients.

The table came from immunoSEQ multiplex PCR; TCRdb's copy has only in-frame clones and leaves some out. The table shows approximately 99,000 clones, with roughly 76% occurring only once. Relapse after autologous stem cell transplantation occurred in every patient, and brentuximab vedotin exposure varied. With V trimmed by 10 bases and J by 3 bases, 7 bases remained unmatched. The germline V gene has CDR1 SNHLY and CDR2 FYNNEI. The CDR3 loop spans 13 amino acids. The chain recombines TRBV2 with TRBJ1-1, with 8 bases identical to TRBD1. The sequence was obtained from a human donor with classical Hodgkin lymphoma. This material consisted of peripheral blood mononuclear cells (PBMCs), taken before the second cycle of nivolumab. As DNA, the CDR3 is TGTGCCACCTCGACAGGGGTAGACACTGAAGCTTTCTTT. It specifies CATSTGVDTEAFF.